The 12 T cell receptor beta chains below all came from one sample that was sequenced in a study of shared clonotypes between healthy human individuals. Here immunoSEQ multiplex PCR was the method, and the copy in TCRdb shows in-frame clones only, minus some. The sample lists 1.5 million to 2.5 million clones; about 95% were seen once. Naive CD8 cells, CD45RO-negative and positively selected for CCR7, excluded terminally differentiated effector memory CD45RA+ cells. Source material: naive CD8+ T cells sorted from blood. Source of these receptors: a man aged 18 to 30 in good health.

V is TRBV4-1 and J is TRBJ1-1; possible D gene TRBD1, 5 bases. Germline CDR1 and CDR2: MGHRA and YSYEKL. V lost 8 bases to trimming and J lost 3 bases, with 16 bases between them. CDR3 length: 14 amino acids. CDR3 amino acids: CASLRRGGDTEAFF. The DNA of the CDR3 is TGCGCCAGCCTGAGGAGGGGAGGCGACACTGAAGCTTTCTTT.

This sequence joins TRBV7-2 and TRBJ2-5; no clear D. Germline CDR1 reads SGHTA; CDR2 reads FQGNSA. The CDR3 sequence is 14 residues long. Trimming removed 1 base from V and 1 base from J, with 7 bases in between. This chain's CDR3 is CASSLGAFQETQYF. CDR3 DNA: TGTGCCAGCAGCTTAGGAGCATTCCAAGAGACCCAGTACTTC. The variable domain in full, completed from reference TRBV7-2 and TRBJ2-5, reads GAGVSQSPSNKVTEKGKDVELRCDPISGHTALYWYRQSLGQGLEFLIYFQGNSAPDKSGLPSDRFSAERTGGSVSTLTIQRTQQEDSAVYLCASSLGAFQETQYFGPGTRLLVL.

This chain uses TRBV10-2 with TRBJ2-1; 7 nucleotides agree with TRBD2. Germline V gene sequence: CDR1 WSHSY, CDR2 SAAADI. V lost 5 bases and J lost 7; bases outside the gene matches: 8. The CDR3 totals 14 residues. The CDR3 sequence is CASSFAGELNEQFF. DNA for the CDR3: TGCGCCAGCAGTTTCGCGGGAGAGTTAAATGAGCAGTTCTTC.

V is TRBV7-9 and J is TRBJ2-2; D possibly corresponds to TRBD2 (6 bases). Germline V lookup: CDR1 SEHNR, CDR2 FQNEAQ (reference sequence). V shed 5 bases and J shed 4 bases, with 17 bases lying between them. This CDR3 is built from 16 residues. The DNA for the CDR3 is TGTGCCAGCAGCCCCTATGGGGGGTCGGGCACCGGGGAGCTGTTTTTT. The encoded protein is CASSPYGGSGTGELFF.

The sample holds one count of this clone. The J gene is TRBJ2-5, the V gene TRBV5-1, with 7 positions matching TRBD2. CDR3 length: 16 residues. V trimming: 1 base; J trimming: 5 bases; junction bases outside the gene matches: 11. CDR1 is SGHRS and CDR2 is YFSETQ in the germline V gene. The CDR3 DNA reads TGCGCCAGCAGCTTGAGTACTAGCGCTGTTCAGGAGACCCAGTACTTC. Translation: CASSLSTSAVQETQYF.

The chain recombines TRBV11-2 with TRBJ2-7; 10 nucleotides agree with TRBD1. V gave up 3 bases and J gave up 3 bases; unmatched junction bases: 8. The CDR3 spans 16 residues. CDR1 is SGHAT and CDR2 is FQNNGV in the germline V gene. The CDR3 region is CASSFGPGTGVYEQYF. CDR3 coding DNA: TGTGCCAGCAGCTTTGGACCCGGGACAGGGGTCTACGAGCAGTACTTC.

The chain joins TRBV18 to TRBJ2-3; no firm D call. This CDR3 spans 13 amino acids. The V gene's germline CDR1 is KGHSH and CDR2 LQKENI. V lost 2 bases and J lost 2, with 5 bases in between. CDR3 in amino acids: CASSPGYTDTQYF. The CDR3 region has the DNA TGTGCCAGCTCACCAGGCTACACAGATACGCAGTATTTT.

The gene calls are TRBV19 and TRBJ2-7; D may match TRBD1 or TRBD2 (5 bases each). The germline V gene encodes CDR1 LNHDA and CDR2 SQIVND (reference sequence). This CDR3 has 15 amino acids. The V gene lost 9 bases and the J gene lost 2 bases, with 20 bases spanning the gap. CDR3 protein: CASKPGWGTAYEQYF. As DNA, the CDR3 is TGTGCCAGCAAACCGGGGTGGGGGACCGCCTACGAGCAGTACTTC.

The rearrangement links TRBV27 to TRBJ2-7; D remains unclear. The CDR3 runs 12 residues. Trimming removed 6 bases from V and 6 bases from J, with 12 bases in between. Germline CDR1 and CDR2: MNHEY and SMNVEV (reference sequence). The CDR3 sequence: CASSYDSGEQYF. CDR3 DNA sequence: TGTGCCAGCAGCTACGATAGTGGCGAGCAGTACTTC.

The chain links TRBV14 to TRBJ2-7, with D perhaps TRBD2 (6 bases). V lost 4 bases and J lost 6, with 16 bases in between. CDR1 SGHDN and CDR2 FVKESK come from the germline V gene. The length of the CDR3 is 14 residues. CDR3 residues: CASSLRGPLGEQYF. The CDR3 coding sequence is TGTGCCAGCAGCCTGCGGGGCCCCCTAGGCGAGCAGTACTTC.

This chain connects TRBV6-1 to TRBJ2-1; 8 bases are shared with TRBD2. Germline V lookup: CDR1 MNHNS, CDR2 SASEGT. V trimming: 3 bases; J trimming: 7 bases; junction bases outside the gene matches: 14. This CDR3 region has 17 residues. CDR3 bases: TGTGCCAGCAGTGATTCTACTAGCGGAGCCTCGGGTAATGAGCAGTTCTTC. Amino acids: CASSDSTSGASGNEQFF.

This chain connects TRBV27 to TRBJ1-1; no definite D call. The CDR3 totals 13 residues. Trimming cost V 4 bases and J 10 bases, with 16 bases left between them. Germline V gene lookup returns CDR1 MNHEY and CDR2 SMNVEV (reference sequence). This CDR3 is CASSSLTPRGAFF. The CDR3 nucleotides read TGTGCCAGCAGTTCTTTGACACCAAGAGGAGCTTTCTTT.